These T cell receptor beta chains were read from a single sample in a study of blood T cells in healthy people across ages. TCRdb recomputed calls from the 5' RACE reads with MiXCR, one row per CDR3 protein. The sample holds around 780,000 distinct CDR3 sequences; roughly 24% are singletons and the top ten take 2.5% to 3.5%. Another study also made use of these data, one on T cells of mothers and their children.

Specimen: blood. These TCRs come from a boy aged 5-17 years in good health. The CDR3 runs from the conserved cysteine through the conserved F or W. The D gene is left open where the match is weak. Not every row has a clone size; where given, it reads once, few, many or a size class.

V gene	D gene	J gene	clone size	CDR3 protein	CDR3 DNA
TRBV7-9	NA	TRBJ1-1	NA	CASSSSGAVAFF	TGTGCCAGCAGCTCTTCAGGGGCGGTTGCTTTCTTT
TRBV11-2	TRBD1	TRBJ1-3	NA	CASRRDSISGNTIYF	TGTGCCAGCAGACGGGACAGCATCTCTGGAAACACCATATATTTT
TRBV7-9	NA	TRBJ2-1	NA	CASSLDRLADYNEQFF	TGTGCCAGCAGCTTAGATCGCCTAGCAGACTACAATGAGCAGTTCTTC
TRBV7-9	NA	TRBJ2-5	many	CASSSPSGKETQYF	TGTGCCAGCAGCTCCCCTTCAGGGAAAGAGACCCAGTACTTC
TRBV28	NA	TRBJ1-4	NA	CASNSQNEKLFF	TGTGCCAGCAATTCGCAAAATGAAAAACTGTTTTTT
TRBV7-3	NA	TRBJ1-1	NA	CASSLNREDTEAFF	TGTGCCAGCAGCTTAAACAGGGAGGACACTGAAGCTTTCTTT
TRBV3-1	NA	TRBJ2-5	few	CASSHRDFRYQETQYF	TGTGCCAGCAGCCACAGGGACTTCCGGTACCAAGAGACCCAGTACTTC
TRBV7-3	TRBD1	TRBJ2-4	NA	CASSLRDRARNIQYF	TGTGCCAGCAGCTTACGGGACAGGGCTCGCAACATTCAGTACTTC
TRBV30	TRBD1	TRBJ2-5	few	CAWRAARTGPGETQYF	TGTGCCTGGAGGGCAGCTAGGACAGGGCCGGGGGAGACCCAGTACTTC
TRBV2	TRBD2	TRBJ2-7	few	CASSEGRGGLITPTYEQYF	TGTGCCAGCAGTGAAGGTCGCGGGGGGTTAATTACACCGACCTACGAGCAGTACTTC
TRBV28	NA	TRBJ2-5	many	CASSLGSVQETQYF	TGTGCCAGCAGTTTAGGGTCGGTCCAAGAGACCCAGTACTTC
TRBV5-1	NA	TRBJ1-1	NA	CASSTSGVNTEAFF	TGCGCCAGCAGCACCTCTGGGGTGAACACTGAAGCTTTCTTT
TRBV12-3/TRBV12-4	NA	TRBJ1-1	few	CASSLDGGDTEAFF	TGTGCCAGCAGTTTAGACGGCGGGGACACTGAAGCTTTCTTT
TRBV6-5	NA	TRBJ1-1	NA	CASSYEGHVNTEAFF	TGTGCCAGCAGTTATGAAGGACACGTGAACACTGAAGCTTTCTTT
TRBV29-1	TRBD2	TRBJ2-7	NA	CSVELAGTLPYEQYF	TGCAGCGTTGAATTAGCGGGGACCTTACCCTACGAGCAGTACTTC
TRBV7-2	TRBD1	TRBJ1-2	NA	CASSLGRQQGAGGYTF	TGTGCCAGCAGCTTAGGGAGGCAGCAGGGGGCTGGTGGCTACACCTTC
TRBV7-9	NA	TRBJ2-3	NA	CASSYKQAYTDTQYF	TGTGCCAGCAGTTATAAGCAGGCGTACACAGATACGCAGTATTTT
TRBV5-1	NA	TRBJ1-4	few	CASSSAREHNEKLFF	TGCGCCAGCAGCTCCGCACGGGAGCATAATGAAAAACTGTTTTTT
TRBV6-1	NA	TRBJ1-1	NA	CASSEAAAGMNTEAFF	TGTGCCAGCAGTGAAGCGGCAGCGGGCATGAACACTGAAGCTTTCTTT
TRBV5-1	NA	TRBJ2-5	NA	CASSPKGGRWETQYF	TGCGCCAGCAGCCCCAAAGGGGGGCGGTGGGAGACCCAGTACTTC
TRBV6-5	NA	TRBJ2-5	NA	CASTTPRGGKETQYF	TGTGCCAGCACAACCCCCAGGGGGGGCAAAGAGACCCAGTACTTC
TRBV4-1	TRBD1	TRBJ1-4	few	CASQGQPATNEKLFF	TGCGCCAGCCAGGGACAGCCTGCAACTAATGAAAAACTGTTTTTT